The sequence of this T cell receptor (beta chain) was determined in a study of identical twins. Study conclusions and caveats: Invariant MAIT and iNKT cells could partly confound zero-insertion analyses. Insertions ran lower in abundant cord blood beta clonotypes, though not in memory repertoires.

This clonotype was observed a single time. Its antigen is undetermined. This CDR3 contains 14 residues. Per germline, CDR1 SGHAT and CDR2 FQNNGV. With V trimmed by 6 bases and J by 4 bases, 3 bases remained unmatched. A universal primer site was created by template switching, with the cDNA bearing unique molecular identifiers. Each CDR3 protein gets one entry after TCRdb re-called the 5' RACE reads with MiXCR. The repertoire holds 18,000 or so distinct CDR3 sequences, nearly 70% seen once, with less than 6.5% in the top ten. Healthy Caucasians made up all donors. The V call is TRBV11-2, the J call TRBJ2-1, with 10 bases lining up with TRBD2. Sequencing was carried out using memory (CD45RO+) T cells sorted from blood. This TCR came from a woman between 18 and 29 years old in good health. This table probably holds off-target reads from a library built for another chain. The CDR3 DNA sequence: TGTGCCAGCAGACAGCGGGAGGGTTACAATGAGCAGTTCTTC. This sequence encodes CASRQREGYNEQFF.